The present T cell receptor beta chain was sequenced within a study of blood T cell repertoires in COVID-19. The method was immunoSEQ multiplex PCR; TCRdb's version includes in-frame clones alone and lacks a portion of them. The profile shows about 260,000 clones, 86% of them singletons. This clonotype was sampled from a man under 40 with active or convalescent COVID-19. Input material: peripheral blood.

The CDR3 DNA follows: TGTGCCAGCAGCTTTAGCGGGGGGGCCTACAATGAGCAGTTCTTC. Translation gives CASSFSGGAYNEQFF. This chain joins TRBV7-7 and TRBJ2-1; the match to TRBD2 covers 11 bases. The V segment lost 3 bases and the J segment 2 bases; nucleotides outside the gene matches: 0. The CDR3 is 15 residues long. Germline CDR1 is SSHAT and CDR2 is FNYEAQ (reference sequence). Looking up the rest from reference TRBV7-7 and TRBJ2-1 gives the full variable domain: GAGVSQSPRYKVTKRGQDVTLRCDPISSHATLYWYQQALGQGPEFLTYFNYEAQPDKSGLPSDRFSAERPEGSISTLTIQRTEQRDSAMYRCASSFSGGAYNEQFFGPGTRLTVL.